This T cell receptor (beta chain) was documented in a study of blood T cell repertoires in COVID-19. The overall study: The study drew acute and convalescent COVID-19 samples from the United States, Italy and Spain.

The V gene's germline CDR1 is LGHNT and CDR2 FRNRAP. The V gene end was trimmed by 6 bases and the J gene end by 8 bases; junction bases not matched to a gene: 7. The CDR3 runs 13 residues. Sequencing was performed with immunoSEQ multiplex PCR; in TCRdb, only in-frame clones are kept and a portion is missing. In the table there are hundreds of thousands of clones, 70% to 90% of which are singletons. Note on this clone: This CDR3 is also generated by other DNA sequences in the sample.

The sequence was collected from a woman in her forties with acute COVID-19. The sequenced sample consisted of PBMCs or T cells enriched from blood (not recorded which). The rearrangement joins TRBV12-5 to TRBJ1-1; 9 nucleotides align to TRBD1. CDR3 sequence (DNA): TGTGCTAGTGGCCTAACAGGGGGCACCGAAGCTTTCTTT. Translation: CASGLTGGTEAFF.